This T cell receptor (beta chain) appears in the sequencing data of a study of OX40 agonist ivuxolimab in advanced cancers. Some background on the complete study: Ivuxolimab was an agonistic, fully human IgG2 monoclonal antibody directed against OX40 (CD134), a costimulatory receptor. Partial responses occurred in three dose-escalation patients: two with cutaneous melanoma and one with hepatocellular carcinoma. The point of sequencing TCRbeta in the periphery was to test whether ivuxolimab changed TCR sequence diversity and drove clonal T-cell expansion. The paper reports the monotherapy dose-escalation portion (N of about 51 patients) of the phase I ivuxolimab trial. Of the roughly 50 dose-escalation patients, hepatocellular carcinoma was present in about 20, melanoma in around 15, renal cell carcinoma in 9 and head and neck cancer in 9. The dose-escalation cohort was 82.7% male with a mean age of about 58 years, ranging from about 20 to 85. Intravenous ivuxolimab was administered to patients every 2 weeks at six dose levels: 0.01, 0.1, 0.3, 1.5, 3 and 10 mg/kg. Patients were allowed to have had prior anti-PD-1, anti-PD-L1 or anti-CTLA-4 therapy, and approximately 43% of the dose-escalation patients had previously received checkpoint inhibitors.

To sequence the TCRbeta CDR3 region, genomic DNA was isolated from the sorted cells. The immunoSEQ Assay was used for sequencing of TCRbeta CDR3 regions. Drawn from immuneACCESS, this table holds only the in-frame rearrangements with V and J called that TCRdb kept. Clones are partly lost; checked studies trace under half to an unresolved V gene and leave the rest unexplained. The sample table contains 55,000 to 65,000 clones; only one count was recorded for less than 90% of them. The top ten clonotypes cover 0.76% of the sample. Reading from cysteine to phenylalanine, the CDR3 counts 14 amino acids. Just the 42-base CDR3 DNA is kept, in frame starting at base 1. V loses 5 bases at its end and J loses 4 bases; junction bases beyond the gene matches: 7. Sequences SEHNR (CDR1) and FQNEAQ (CDR2) are obtained from the germline V gene (reference sequence). To note about this clone: Its antigen remains unidentified. Base qualities are missing; no much larger clone stands one base away.

The trial excluded patients who had a history of autoimmune disease or who were on systemic immunosuppression. In every dose cohort, peripheral blood was drawn for TCR sequencing at baseline, cycle 4 day 1, and cycle 7 day 1. Samples came from an open-label, multicenter, first-in-human phase I dose-escalation trial of ivuxolimab. Adults with locally advanced or metastatic head and neck squamous cell, hepatocellular, melanoma or renal cell carcinoma were enrolled in the trial. Before TCR sequencing, CD4+ T cells and CD8+ T cells from peripheral blood were sorted into separate populations. Points the paper makes about the study in general: The antigen specificity of the clonally expanded peripheral T cells was not determined. Partial responders in the 0.1-3.0 mg/kg groups had among the lowest normalized peripheral clonal expansion, especially among CD8+ T cells. Low levels of normalized T-cell clonal expansion were also seen in some patients who did not respond. At doses of 0.1 to 3.0 mg/kg, clonal expansion of both CD4+ and CD8+ T cells in blood was seen between baseline and week 6. On average, CD8+ T cells showed more expanded clones than CD4+ T cells after ivuxolimab.

Sample: CD4+ or CD8+ T cells sorted from blood, taken in a trial of the OX40 agonist ivuxolimab. The clonotype was recovered from an adult with an advanced solid tumor such as melanoma, head and neck, liver or kidney cancer. The chain uses TRBV7-9 and TRBJ1-1, with 7 middle bases fitting TRBD1. The CDR3 in this case is CASSQNRGGTEAFF. The base sequence is TGTGCCAGCAGCCAGAACAGGGGTGGCACTGAAGCTTTCTTT.